Each of the 10 T cell receptor beta chains below was sequenced from the same sample in a study of T cell responses to AZD1222 COVID-19 vaccine. TCRdb's table, derived via immunoSEQ multiplex PCR, lists solely in-frame clones and lacks some. Of 150,000 to 200,000 clones in the sample, approximately 90% are singletons; the top ten hold 25% to 30%. Sequencing was performed on peripheral blood, taken 28 days after the second AZD1222 dose. These receptors came from an adult who received the AZD1222 COVID-19 vaccine.

The chain carries TRBV29-1 and TRBJ1-2, with TRBD1 matching over 7 bases. Germline V gene data show CDR1 as SQVTM and CDR2 as ANQGSEA. V trimming: 0 bases; J trimming: 8 bases; junction bases outside the gene matches: 3. The CDR3 spans 12 residues. The CDR3 sequence: CSVEDQGGGYTF. The CDR3 nucleotides are TGCAGCGTTGAAGATCAAGGGGGCGGCTACACCTTC.

Concerning this clone itself: At the DNA level, this CDR3 is encoded by other sequences in the same sample as well. This chain joins TRBV30 and TRBJ2-1; D unresolved. CDR3 size: 11 residues. V shed 0 bases and J shed 7 bases, with 4 bases lying between them. Germline V gives CDR1 GTSNPN, CDR2 SVGIG (reference sequence). The CDR3 here is CAWSVRNEQFF. The CDR3, as DNA: TGTGCCTGGAGTGTGAGGAATGAGCAGTTCTTC.

V gene TRBV9 combines with J gene TRBJ2-1, with D uncertain. Germline V lookup: CDR1 SGDLS, CDR2 YYNGEE. This CDR3 spans 12 amino acids. Trimming shortened V by 6 bases and J by 0 bases, and 4 bases separated the two germline ends. The CDR3 DNA follows: TGTGCCAGCAAGGGCTCCTACAATGAGCAGTTCTTC. Translated, it gives CASKGSYNEQFF. The full variable domain, with the rest looked up from reference TRBV9 and TRBJ2-1, is DSGVTQTPKHLITATGQRVTLRCSPRSGDLSVYWYQQSLDQGLQFLIQYYNGEERAKGNILERFSAQQFPDLHSELNLSSLELGDSALYFCASKGSYNEQFFGPGTRLTVL.

This chain uses TRBV7-3 with TRBJ1-1; D is possibly TRBD1 (5 bases). The CDR3 length is 12 residues. Germline CDR1 SGHTA, CDR2 FQGTGA. Trimming took off 5 bases at V and 5 bases at J, with 9 bases between the two ends. The CDR3 protein is CASSHGGTEAFF. CDR3 nucleotides: TGTGCCAGCAGCCATGGGGGGACTGAAGCTTTCTTT.

The rearrangement uses TRBV27 and TRBJ2-7, with D perhaps TRBD2 (5 bases). Trimming removed 3 bases at V and 5 bases at J, with 8 bases between. The germline gives CDR1 MNHEY, CDR2 SMNVEV (reference sequence). The CDR3 consists of 12 residues. The CDR3 coding sequence is TGTGCCAGCAGTTTGGACGGGAACGAGCAGTACTTC. Its protein is CASSLDGNEQYF.

The J gene is TRBJ2-1, the V gene TRBV30, with 11 bases that match TRBD1. CDR3 size: 16 residues. Per the germline V gene, CDR1 is GTSNPN and CDR2 is SVGIG (reference sequence). V lost 0 bases and J lost 0; bases outside the gene matches: 1. In DNA, the CDR3 is TGTGCCTGGAGTGTCGGGACAGGGGGCTCCTACAATGAGCAGTTCTTC. Amino acids: CAWSVGTGGSYNEQFF.

The rearrangement uses TRBV24-1 and TRBJ2-1; no definite D call. The CDR3 runs to 15 residues. Germline V gene data show CDR1 as KGHDR and CDR2 as SFDVKD. Trimming cost V 0 bases and J 1 base, with 6 bases left between them. The CDR3 DNA follows: TGTGCCACCAGTGATTTGGCCGCGTCCTACAATGAGCAGTTCTTC. This translates into CATSDLAASYNEQFF.

This rearrangement joins TRBV6-5 to TRBJ2-5, with 9 bases aligning to TRBD2. This CDR3 comprises 15 residues. Germline V gives CDR1 MNHEY, CDR2 SVGAGI. The V and J ends lost 7 bases and 5 bases, in that order; junction bases with no gene match: 11. The chain's CDR3 is CASTAAGGLPETQYF. The CDR3 region has the DNA TGTGCCAGCACCGCGGCGGGAGGGCTCCCCGAGACCCAGTACTTC.

The V and J genes are TRBV4-1 and TRBJ2-7, with 11 bases lining up with TRBD2. Unmatched junction bases numbered 3, after V lost 1 base and J lost 4 bases. CDR1 MGHRA and CDR2 YSYEKL come from the germline V gene. The CDR3 spans 15 residues. This CDR3 is CASSQGGTSGYEQYF. DNA for the CDR3: TGCGCCAGCAGCCAAGGGGGGACTAGCGGTTACGAGCAGTACTTC.

The chain employs TRBV20-1 and TRBJ1-1; D remains unclear. Germline V CDR1 and CDR2: DFQATT, SNEGSKA (reference sequence). Deletions cut 8 bases from V and 0 bases from J, with 7 bases between. The CDR3 covers 11 residues. The CDR3 loop reads CSSALNTEAFF. CDR3 coding DNA: TGCAGTTCCGCTTTGAACACTGAAGCTTTCTTT.